The rows below give T cell receptor beta chains drawn from one sample of a study of cytomegalovirus exposure and HLA in healthy donors. Some clones are missing from TCRdb's copy, which holds only in-frame ones; the method was immunoSEQ multiplex PCR. The sample lists more than 120,000 clones; around 75% were seen once. Input material: PBMCs. Source of these receptors: a woman aged 25 to 39 in good health and CMV-seronegative. Each CDR3 is given with its conserved first and last residue. The D gene is left open where the match is weak. Clone size appears in some rows only: once, few, many, or a class for an expanded clone.

v_call: TRBV18
j_call: TRBJ1-5
d_call: NA
clone_size: NA
cdr3_nt: TGTGCCAGCTCACCCTCAGGGGACAATCAGCCCCAGCATTTT
cdr3_aa: CASSPSGDNQPQHF

v_call: TRBV30
j_call: TRBJ2-7
d_call: TRBD2
clone_size: NA
cdr3_nt: TGTGCCTGGGGAGCGGGAGTCGAGCAGTACTTC
cdr3_aa: CAWGAGVEQYF

v_call: TRBV4-3
j_call: TRBJ2-7
d_call: TRBD1
clone_size: NA
cdr3_nt: TGCGCCAGCAGCCAAGAACCCGGGACAGTGATTTACGAGCAGTACTTC
cdr3_aa: CASSQEPGTVIYEQYF

v_call: TRBV11-1
j_call: TRBJ1-1
d_call: NA
clone_size: NA
cdr3_nt: TGTGCCAGCAGCTTACAGGGAGGCACTGAAGCTTTCTTT
cdr3_aa: CASSLQGGTEAFF

v_call: TRBV7-2
j_call: TRBJ1-5
d_call: TRBD1
clone_size: once
cdr3_nt: TGTGCCAGCAGTCGACAGGGTGGGGTATATAGCAATCAGCCCCAGCATTTT
cdr3_aa: CASSRQGGVYSNQPQHF

v_call: TRBV19
j_call: TRBJ1-1
d_call: TRBD1
clone_size: NA
cdr3_nt: TGTGCCAGCGGACAGGGGGATCAGAACACTGAAGCTTTCTTT
cdr3_aa: CASGQGDQNTEAFF

v_call: TRBV28
j_call: TRBJ2-3
d_call: NA
clone_size: NA
cdr3_nt: TGTGCCAGCCAGGAGCGGGTTACAGATACGCAGTATTTT
cdr3_aa: CASQERVTDTQYF

v_call: TRBV7-9
j_call: TRBJ1-2
d_call: NA
clone_size: NA
cdr3_nt: TGTGCCAGCAGCTTAGGGGGGCAGAATGGCTACACCTTC
cdr3_aa: CASSLGGQNGYTF

v_call: TRBV7-9
j_call: TRBJ2-1
d_call: TRBD2
clone_size: NA
cdr3_nt: TGTGCCAGCAGCTTAGTGTTAGCGGGAGACAATGAGCAGTTCTTC
cdr3_aa: CASSLVLAGDNEQFF

v_call: TRBV30
j_call: TRBJ2-7
d_call: NA
clone_size: NA
cdr3_nt: TGTGCCTGGAGTGTACCACCCGGGCGGGGCGAGCAGTACTTC
cdr3_aa: CAWSVPPGRGEQYF

v_call: TRBV6-1
j_call: TRBJ2-3
d_call: TRBD2
clone_size: NA
cdr3_nt: TGTGCCAGCAGTAGTACTAGCGGGGCGGAAGATACGCAGTATTTT
cdr3_aa: CASSSTSGAEDTQYF

v_call: TRBV6-1
j_call: TRBJ2-7
d_call: TRBD1
clone_size: few
cdr3_nt: TGTGCCAGCAGTGATTGGTCCAGGACAGGGCCCTACGAGCAGTACTTC
cdr3_aa: CASSDWSRTGPYEQYF

v_call: TRBV6-6
j_call: TRBJ1-5
d_call: TRBD1
clone_size: NA
cdr3_nt: TGTGCCAGCAGTTACGCAGGGGGCGATTGGCAGCCCCAGCATTTT
cdr3_aa: CASSYAGGDWQPQHF

v_call: TRBV6-5
j_call: TRBJ2-1
d_call: NA
clone_size: NA
cdr3_nt: TGTGCCAGCAGTTACGTGGGCAGGGGTTCCTACAATGAGCAGTTCTTC
cdr3_aa: CASSYVGRGSYNEQFF

v_call: TRBV19
j_call: TRBJ1-1
d_call: NA
clone_size: NA
cdr3_nt: TGTGCCAGTAGTCCCTTATTGAACACTGAAGCTTTCTTT
cdr3_aa: CASSPLLNTEAFF

v_call: TRBV5-1
j_call: TRBJ2-2
d_call: TRBD1
clone_size: NA
cdr3_nt: TGCGCCAGCAGCTTAGGGACAGGCACCGCGAACACCGGGGAGCTGTTTTTT
cdr3_aa: CASSLGTGTANTGELFF

v_call: TRBV5-1
j_call: TRBJ1-4
d_call: NA
clone_size: NA
cdr3_nt: TGCGCCAGCAGAAATACGCCAGGGGACGAAAAACTGTTTTTT
cdr3_aa: CASRNTPGDEKLFF

v_call: TRBV5-4
j_call: TRBJ1-2
d_call: TRBD1
clone_size: NA
cdr3_nt: TGTGCCAGCAGCCGCGGACAGGGGGCAGATGGCTACACCTTC
cdr3_aa: CASSRGQGADGYTF

v_call: TRBV29-1
j_call: TRBJ2-5
d_call: TRBD1
clone_size: NA
cdr3_nt: TGCAGCATACTTGGGACAGGGGAAGAGACCCAGTACTTC
cdr3_aa: CSILGTGEETQYF

v_call: TRBV2
j_call: TRBJ1-1
d_call: NA
clone_size: few
cdr3_nt: TGTGCCAGCAGTGTGGTCCCCGGGAAAAGTCGAAACACTGAAGCTTTCTTT
cdr3_aa: CASSVVPGKSRNTEAFF

v_call: TRBV9
j_call: TRBJ1-5
d_call: TRBD1
clone_size: few
cdr3_nt: TGTGCCAGCAGCGCTACAGGGGGAGGGCAGCCCCAGCATTTT
cdr3_aa: CASSATGGGQPQHF

v_call: TRBV6-5
j_call: TRBJ1-1
d_call: TRBD1
clone_size: NA
cdr3_nt: TGTGCCAGCAGTTACTTGCGAAGGACAGGGGGTACTGAAGCTTTCTTT
cdr3_aa: CASSYLRRTGGTEAFF

v_call: TRBV6-1
j_call: TRBJ2-7
d_call: TRBD2
clone_size: NA
cdr3_nt: TGTGCCAGCAGTGAAGGGGGGTCGGGGGGACCCACCTACGAGCAGTACTTC
cdr3_aa: CASSEGGSGGPTYEQYF

v_call: TRBV4-2
j_call: TRBJ1-3
d_call: TRBD1
clone_size: NA
cdr3_nt: TGTGCCAGCAGCCAAGATCAGGGGGCCGGGGGAAACACCATATATTTT
cdr3_aa: CASSQDQGAGGNTIYF

v_call: TRBV4-1
j_call: TRBJ2-7
d_call: NA
clone_size: NA
cdr3_nt: TGCGCCAGCAGCCAAGGCAGGGGATCAACCTACGAGCAGTACTTC
cdr3_aa: CASSQGRGSTYEQYF